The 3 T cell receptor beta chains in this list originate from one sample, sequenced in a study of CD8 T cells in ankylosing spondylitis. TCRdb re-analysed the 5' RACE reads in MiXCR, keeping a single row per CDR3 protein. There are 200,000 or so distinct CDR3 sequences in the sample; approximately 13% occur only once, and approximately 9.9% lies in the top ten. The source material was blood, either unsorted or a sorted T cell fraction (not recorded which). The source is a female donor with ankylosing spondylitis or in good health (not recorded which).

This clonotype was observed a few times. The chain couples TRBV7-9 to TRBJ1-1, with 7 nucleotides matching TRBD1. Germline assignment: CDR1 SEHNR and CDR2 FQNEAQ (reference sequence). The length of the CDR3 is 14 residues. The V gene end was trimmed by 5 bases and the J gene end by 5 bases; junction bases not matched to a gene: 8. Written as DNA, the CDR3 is TGTGCCAGCAGCCCTGATACAGGGGCGACTGAAGCTTTCTTT. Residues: CASSPDTGATEAFF. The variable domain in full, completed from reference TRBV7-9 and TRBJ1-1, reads DTGVSQNPRHKITKRGQNVTFRCDPISEHNRLYWYRQTLGQGPEFLTYFQNEAQLEKSRLLSDRFSAERPKGSFSTLEIQRTEQGDSAMYLCASSPDTGATEAFFGQGTRLTVV.

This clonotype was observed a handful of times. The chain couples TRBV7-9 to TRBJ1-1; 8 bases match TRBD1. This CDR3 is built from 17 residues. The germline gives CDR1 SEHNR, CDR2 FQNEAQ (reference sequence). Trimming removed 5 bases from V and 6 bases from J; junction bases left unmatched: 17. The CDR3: CASSTPRGRDRSAEAFF. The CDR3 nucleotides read TGTGCCAGCAGCACCCCACGGGGTCGGGACAGGAGCGCTGAAGCTTTCTTT.

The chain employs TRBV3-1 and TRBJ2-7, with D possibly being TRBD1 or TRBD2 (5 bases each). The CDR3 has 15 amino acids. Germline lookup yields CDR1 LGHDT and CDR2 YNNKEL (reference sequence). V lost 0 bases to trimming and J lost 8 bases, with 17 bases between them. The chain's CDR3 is CASSQDRASLFQQYF. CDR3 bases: TGTGCCAGCAGCCAAGACAGGGCTAGCCTATTCCAGCAGTACTTC.